This TCR beta chain was profiled in a study of CD8 T cells in Susac syndrome (dated by TCRdb to the late 2010s). Turning to the overall study: Among the Susac syndrome patients who were sequenced, clinically active disease was present in about six and clinical remission was observed in under ten. At the time of blood withdrawal, Susac syndrome patients were either therapy-naive, taking corticosteroids (with some also receiving IVIg), or on IVIg alone. The study used repertoire sequencing to test whether antigen drove CD8+ T cell activation and differentiation in Susac syndrome.

The CDR1 and CDR2 encoded by the germline V gene (reference sequence) are DFQATT and SNEGSKA. The CDR3 numbers 16 residues from cysteine through phenylalanine. Of all the DNA, just the CDR3 is kept, 48 bases in frame from base 1. V trim: 1 base; J trim: 9 bases; unmatched bases: 13. Overall study outcomes, separate from this receptor: The TCR sequencing and HLA analysis was acknowledged to have included a relatively small number of individuals. The CD4+ T cell repertoire of patients with Susac syndrome showed no detectable clonal expansion.

RNA was extracted using the RNeasy kit, and roughly 0.5 to 1 microgram was reverse transcribed with random hexamers. The immunoSEQ multiplex PCR assay, which covers 54 Vbeta and 13 Jbeta segments, was used to amplify TCR beta CDR3 regions. Bias from PCR amplification was corrected by using a synthetic template baseline for primer optimization and for computational correction. From the authors' description of their analysis: Reads were annotated to V, D and J genes according to IMGT and were analyzed with immunoSEQ Analyzer, with only productive sequences retained. To calculate clonality, Shannon entropy was normalized by log2 of the number of productive unique sequences and then subtracted from one. For each patient and control, public and private clones were evaluated within the 100 most prevalent clones. Susac-specific clones were defined as absent from healthy and MS cohorts, around 1,000 published viral clones and other ImmuneACCESS disease sequences. TCRdb itself trimmed the public reads at Q25 with fastp, ran MiXCR and retained productive beta chains. Each record represents a unique CDR3 protein, reported with the most common genes and DNA among its rows. Here the V and J calls rest on TCRdb's processing, not on the authors' analysis. The sample records around 71,000 distinct CDR3 sequences, around 93% of which are singletons. Approximately 0.15% of the sample goes to the ten largest clones.

Peripheral blood CD8+ and CD4+ T cells from healthy donors, Susac syndrome patients and multiple sclerosis patients were profiled using high-throughput TCR beta sequencing. The Susac syndrome patients fulfilled recently defined diagnostic criteria for definite or probable disease. Bulk CD8+ and CD4+ T cells were purified by magnetic negative isolation, while CD8+ TEMRA cells were enriched using FACS. Blood was collected in EDTA tubes and processed within 24 hours, with PBMCs isolated through density gradient centrifugation. PBMCs intended for TCR sequencing were cryopreserved in liquid nitrogen and thawed later in a water bath at 37 degrees C. Purity of sorted or isolated CD4+, CD8+ and CD8+ TEMRA cells was at least 90%. In regard to this clonotype: Its antigen target is currently unknown. One base away there is no much larger clone; base qualities are not given.

This clonotype was obtained from a human donor with Susac syndrome. The specimen was CD4+ T cells from PBMCs. The chain was built from TRBV20-1 and TRBJ2-1; 9 bases in the junction line up with TRBD1. The CDR3 in this case is CSARGVPGQGSREQFF. The DNA is TGCAGTGCTAGAGGTGTCCCTGGACAGGGGAGTCGTGAGCAGTTCTTC.